The 31 T cell receptor beta chains presented below share a single source sample, sequenced in a study of blood T cell repertoires in COVID-19. Only in-frame clones appear in the TCRdb table, and some are missing; sequencing was by immunoSEQ multiplex PCR. The sample lists roughly 120,000 clones; 90% to 95% were seen once. Sequencing was performed on peripheral blood. Receptor source: a man aged 45-65 years with COVID-19, enrolled during active disease.

The CDR3 nucleotides read TGCGCCAGCAGCCTTGGGACTAGCGCACAGGGTGAGCAGTTCTTC. It is translated as CASSLGTSAQGEQFF. The chain uses TRBV4-1 and TRBJ2-1; 10 bases line up with TRBD2. The CDR3 covers 15 residues. CDR1 is MGHRA and CDR2 is YSYEKL in the germline V gene. V lost 4 bases, J lost 9 bases, and 9 bases stayed unmatched.

V gene TRBV28 combines with J gene TRBJ2-7, with a possible D match to TRBD1 (5 bases). Germline assignment: CDR1 MDHEN and CDR2 SYDVKM. V gave up 2 bases and J gave up 3 bases, with 11 bases separating them. The CDR3 loop spans 14 amino acids. The CDR3 DNA reads TGTGCCAGCAGTTTAGGGGCAGATAACTACGAGCAGTACGTC. Its protein product is CASSLGADNYEQYV.

This clone was detected once. The genes are TRBV27 and TRBJ2-7; 7 bases map to TRBD2. The CDR3 totals 14 residues. The junction had 7 bases not matched to a gene; V was cut back by 5 bases and J by 3 bases. CDR1 and CDR2 from the germline V gene are MNHEY and SMNVEV (reference sequence). As DNA, the CDR3 is TGTGCCAGCAGTCTGAGGGAGGGTAGCTACGAGCAGTACTTC. Encoded protein: CASSLREGSYEQYF.

This clone was detected once. This chain connects TRBV5-4 to TRBJ1-2, with D uncertain. Germline CDR1 and CDR2: SGHNT and YYREEE (reference sequence). V was trimmed by 0 bases and J by 2 bases, leaving 8 bases between them. This CDR3 region has 14 residues. CDR3 coding DNA: TGTGCCAGCAGCTTGGCCGCGGGGAACTATGGCTACACCTTC. The encoded protein is CASSLAAGNYGYTF.

V and J are TRBV7-2 and TRBJ1-1, with a weak D call TRBD1 (5 bases). Germline-derived CDR1 and CDR2 are SGHTA and FQGNSA. V dropped 1 base and J dropped 1 base, with 7 bases sitting between them. This CDR3 has 14 amino acids. CDR3 sequence (DNA): TGTGCCAGCAGCTTAGGGCAGGGGAACACTGAAGCTTTCTTT. Encoded protein: CASSLGQGNTEAFF.

The chain carries TRBV6-2 or TRBV6-3 and TRBJ2-5; 9 bases align to TRBD2. CDR1 and CDR2 from the germline V gene are MNHEY and SVGEGT. This CDR3 has 16 amino acids. The J segment lost 9 bases and the V segment lost 4 bases, leaving 15 bases of the junction unmatched. This chain's CDR3 is CASSSYLSSGSSAQYF. The CDR3 bases are TGTGCCAGCAGTTCCTATCTTAGTAGCGGGAGTAGTGCCCAGTACTTC.

The rearrangement joins TRBV10-3 to TRBJ2-1; the match to TRBD2 covers 11 bases. Germline V CDR1 and CDR2: ENHRY, SYGVKD. V was pared by 4 bases and J by 4 bases, with 6 bases of the junction left unmatched. The CDR3 is made up of 16 amino acids. The CDR3 DNA reads TGTGCCATCAGTGGTACTAGCGGGAGTGTGTACAATGAGCAGTTCTTC. As protein: CAISGTSGSVYNEQFF.

This chain links TRBV6-5 with TRBJ2-1, with D possibly TRBD1 on 6 matching bases. In germline, CDR1 is MNHEY, CDR2 SVGAGI. V lost 2 bases to trimming and J lost 6 bases, with 17 bases between them. The CDR3 has 16 amino acids. CDR3: CASSYRSGRGGNEQFF. CDR3 nucleotides: TGTGCCAGCAGTTACCGGTCTGGCAGGGGCGGCAATGAGCAGTTCTTC.

The rearrangement uses TRBV14 and TRBJ1-2; 8 positions agree with TRBD1. The J segment lost 7 bases and the V segment lost 3 bases, leaving 10 bases of the junction unmatched. Germline V gives CDR1 SGHDN, CDR2 FVKESK. The CDR3 extends over 15 amino acids. CDR3: CASSHGQGANSGYTF. CDR3 sequence (DNA): TGTGCCAGCAGCCACGGGCAGGGGGCAAATAGTGGCTACACCTTC. Full variable domain (missing parts from reference TRBV14 and TRBJ1-2): EAGVTQFPSHSVIEKGQTVTLRCDPISGHDNLYWYRRVMGKEIKFLLHFVKESKQDESGMPNNRFLAERTGGTYSTLKVQPAELEDSGVYFCASSHGQGANSGYTFGSGTRLTVV.

The CDR3 loop reads CASSVVPGTAPLQQYF. The CDR3 region has the DNA TGTGCCAGCAGCGTAGTACCTGGGACAGCCCCATTACAGCAGTACTTC. The V and J genes are TRBV9 and TRBJ2-7; TRBD1 agrees at 7 bases. CDR1 and CDR2 from the germline V gene are SGDLS and YYNGEE. The CDR3 is 16 amino acids. Losses at the gene ends were 0 bases for V and 8 bases for J; bases not matched to a gene: 14.

This rearrangement joins TRBV18 to TRBJ1-1, with D possibly being TRBD1 (5 bases). The V gene lost 3 bases and the J gene lost 5 bases, with 16 bases spanning the gap. The CDR3 totals 15 residues. The germline CDR1 and CDR2 sequences are KGHSH and LQKENI. Written as DNA, the CDR3 is TGTGCCAGCTCACCCCGGGGAGGGGTGGATACTGAAGCTTTCTTT. It is translated as CASSPRGGVDTEAFF.

This rearrangement joins TRBV28 to TRBJ1-2; 7 bases match TRBD1. Losses at the gene ends were 11 bases for V and 4 bases for J; bases not matched to a gene: 7. The CDR3 extends over 12 amino acids. Germline V gene sequence: CDR1 MDHEN, CDR2 SYDVKM. The CDR3, as DNA: TGTGCCTGCAACACAGGGGCCTATGGCTACACCTTC. It translates to CACNTGAYGYTF.

This clone was found once. The CDR3 DNA follows: TGTGCCAGCAGCCCCCCGGGGTCCGACCACAATGAGCAGTTCTTC. Translating gives CASSPPGSDHNEQFF. The V and J genes are TRBV7-9 and TRBJ2-1; a weak D match, TRBD2 (5 bases). Looked up from germline, CDR1 is SEHNR and CDR2 is FQNEAQ (reference sequence). V gave up 5 bases and J gave up 5 bases, with 16 bases separating them. CDR3 length equals 15 residues.

The chain is built from TRBV9 and TRBJ2-3, with a tentative D call TRBD2 (6 bases). This CDR3 has 14 residues. The V end lost 3 bases, the J end lost 2 bases, and 10 bases lay between the germline ends. Germline assignment: CDR1 SGDLS and CDR2 YYNGEE. The CDR3 DNA follows: TGTGCCAGCAGCGCCCGGGGGACCACAGATACGCAGTATTTT. This sequence encodes CASSARGTTDTQYF. Using reference TRBV9 and TRBJ2-3 for the parts outside the CDR3, the full variable domain is DSGVTQTPKHLITATGQRVTLRCSPRSGDLSVYWYQQSLDQGLQFLIQYYNGEERAKGNILERFSAQQFPDLHSELNLSSLELGDSALYFCASSARGTTDTQYFGPGTRLTVL.

The J gene is TRBJ2-1, the V gene TRBV6-5; 10 bases align to TRBD2. Germline CDR1 reads MNHEY; CDR2 reads SVGAGI. This CDR3 region has 16 residues. Losses at the gene ends were 0 bases for V and 4 bases for J; bases not matched to a gene: 3. CDR3 sequence (DNA): TGTGCCAGCAGTTACTCGGGACTAGCGCTTTACAATGAGCAGTTCTTC. Protein sequence: CASSYSGLALYNEQFF.

CDR3 nucleotide sequence: TGTGCCAGCAGCTTAGAGGGGGGACCGAAGGGAAACACCATATATTTT. Translated, it gives CASSLEGGPKGNTIYF. This chain uses TRBV11-2 with TRBJ1-3; a weak D match, TRBD1 (5 bases). Trimming shortened V by 0 bases and J by 4 bases, and 13 bases separated the two germline ends. Germline V gives CDR1 SGHAT, CDR2 FQNNGV. The CDR3 runs 16 residues. The entire variable domain, with the rest obtained from reference TRBV11-2 and TRBJ1-3, is as follows: EAGVAQSPRYKIIEKRQSVAFWCNPISGHATLYWYQQILGQGPKLLIQFQNNGVVDDSQLPKDRFSAERLKGVDSTLKIQPAKLEDSAVYLCASSLEGGPKGNTIYFGEGSWLTVV.

The rearrangement links TRBV29-1 to TRBJ2-3; D possibly corresponds to TRBD2 (5 bases). CDR1 is SQVTM and CDR2 is ANQGSEA in the germline V gene. V shed 5 bases and J shed 4 bases, with 10 bases lying between them. CDR3 length: 12 amino acids. Here the CDR3 reads CSVTASPDTQYF. In nucleotides, the CDR3 is TGCAGCGTTACGGCTAGCCCAGATACGCAGTATTTT.

The chain carries TRBV6-2 or TRBV6-3 and TRBJ2-1; D gene uncertain. CDR1 is MNHEY and CDR2 is SVGEGT in the germline V gene. The CDR3 is made up of 18 amino acids. The V end was cut by 2 bases, the J end by 0 bases, with 17 bases between. The CDR3 bases are TGTGCCAGCAGTTACGATATAGAGCACTTGAGCTCCTACAATGAGCAGTTCTTC. Protein sequence: CASSYDIEHLSSYNEQFF.

The V gene is TRBV9, the J gene TRBJ2-2, with D unclear. Deletions cut 6 bases from V and 1 base from J, with 7 bases between. Germline V CDR1 and CDR2: SGDLS, YYNGEE. The CDR3 has 13 residues. The CDR3 protein is CASMSWNTGELFF. The CDR3, as DNA: TGTGCCAGCATGTCTTGGAACACCGGGGAGCTGTTTTTT.

V and J are TRBV21-1 and TRBJ2-3; TRBD2, the table's D call, lacks a check against the DNA. TRBV21-1 is listed as a pseudogene. CDR3 length: 18 residues. This CDR3 is CASSKGERETQGPDTQYF. CDR3 sequence (DNA): TGTGCCAGCAGCAAAGGGGAGCGGGAGACTCAGGGCCCAGATACGCAGTATTTT.

The rearrangement uses TRBV5-1 and TRBJ1-1; TRBD1 matches 7 bases. With V trimmed by 0 bases and J by 5 bases, 4 bases remained unmatched. This CDR3 region has 14 residues. The V gene's germline CDR1 is SGHRS and CDR2 YFSETQ. CDR3 coding DNA: TGCGCCAGCAGCTTGGCCACAGGGGCGACTGAAGCTTTCTTT. This codes for CASSLATGATEAFF.

The rearrangement uses TRBV6-2 or TRBV6-3 and TRBJ1-1; tentatively, D is TRBD1 (6 bases). In germline, CDR1 is MNHEY, CDR2 SVGEGT. The CDR3 runs to 16 residues. V gave up 5 bases and J gave up 4 bases, with 20 bases separating them. CDR3 sequence: CASSSGTGNWGTEAFF. CDR3 nucleotides: TGTGCCAGCAGTAGCGGAACAGGGAATTGGGGCACTGAAGCTTTCTTT.

This CDR3 is CASSHEARTANTEAFF. CDR3 coding DNA: TGTGCCAGCAGTCACGAAGCAAGGACAGCGAACACTGAAGCTTTCTTT. The chain recombines TRBV6-2 or TRBV6-3 with TRBJ1-1; perhaps TRBD1 as D (6 bases). Trimming took 5 bases from V and 1 from J, leaving 17 bases between them. This CDR3 spans 16 amino acids. Germline V lookup: CDR1 MNHEY, CDR2 SVGEGT.

The rearrangement uses TRBV5-1 and TRBJ2-2; 7 bases align to TRBD1. Germline values: CDR1 SGHRS, CDR2 YFSETQ. This CDR3 is 15 amino acids long. V was clipped by 5 bases and J by 3 bases; unmatched bases: 7. DNA for the CDR3: TGCGCCAGCAGTCGACCGGGACAGTACACCGGGGAGCTGTTTTTT. Translating gives CASSRPGQYTGELFF.

This rearrangement joins TRBV5-1 to TRBJ2-4; D might be TRBD1 (6 bases). CDR1 is SGHRS, CDR2 YFSETQ, per germline. Trimming took off 3 bases at V and 2 bases at J, with 12 bases between the two ends. The CDR3 spans 15 residues. This CDR3 is CASSSEQGPKNIQYF. In DNA, the CDR3 is TGCGCCAGCAGCTCAGAACAGGGACCCAAAAACATTCAGTACTTC.

The chain recombines TRBV11-2 with TRBJ2-2; TRBD2 is a possible D gene (6 bases). The CDR3 totals 14 residues. V dropped 5 bases and J dropped 7 bases, with 14 bases sitting between them. Germline CDR1 and CDR2: SGHAT and FQNNGV. The CDR3 reads CASSPATRGGELFF. For the CDR3, the DNA is TGTGCCAGCAGCCCCGCGACTAGGGGCGGGGAGCTGTTTTTT.

The chain links TRBV7-6 to TRBJ2-5, with 8 bases fitting TRBD2. Germline CDR1 reads SGHVS; CDR2 reads FNYEAQ. The V gene end was trimmed by 5 bases and the J gene end by 2 bases; junction bases not matched to a gene: 10. This CDR3 has 16 residues. The CDR3, as DNA: TGTGCCAGCAGCCGAGGAGCGGGAGAGGGGCAAGAGACCCAGTACTTC. Amino acids: CASSRGAGEGQETQYF.

The chain carries TRBV6-2 or TRBV6-3 and TRBJ2-7; D may be TRBD1 (6 bases). V lost 0 bases and J lost 4, with 19 bases in between. This CDR3 is built from 17 residues. Germline V gene lookup returns CDR1 MNHEY and CDR2 SVGEGT. The CDR3 loop reads CASSYSRRRDTLYEQYF. The CDR3 coding sequence is TGTGCCAGCAGTTACTCGAGGAGACGGGACACCTTATACGAGCAGTACTTC.

This chain joins TRBV7-9 and TRBJ1-5; TRBD1 matches 7 bases. The CDR3 is 13 residues long. Germline-derived CDR1 and CDR2 are SEHNR and FQNEAQ (reference sequence). J gave up 7 bases and V 5 bases, and 5 bases lay outside the gene matches. CDR3 DNA sequence: TGTGCCAGCAGCGCCAGGGGACAGCAGCCCCAGCATTTT. The encoded protein is CASSARGQQPQHF.

The rearrangement joins TRBV18 to TRBJ2-7, with TRBD1 matching 12 bases. This CDR3 region has 16 residues. V was clipped by 4 bases and J by 5 bases; unmatched bases: 9. CDR1 KGHSH and CDR2 LQKENI come from the germline V gene. In DNA form, the CDR3 reads TGTGCCAGCTCACTGTCAAGGGGGACAGGGGGCGACGAGCAGTACTTC. It is translated as CASSLSRGTGGDEQYF.

The chain is built from TRBV15 and TRBJ2-1, with a weak D call TRBD2 (5 bases). Trimming left V 5 bases short and J 5 bases short, with 10 bases between. CDR1 is LNHNV and CDR2 is YYDKDF in the germline V gene (reference sequence). This CDR3 has 13 amino acids. CDR3 DNA: TGTGCCACCAGCTACACCGGGGACAATGAGCAGTTCTTC. This sequence encodes CATSYTGDNEQFF. Full variable domain (missing parts from reference TRBV15 and TRBJ2-1): DAMVIQNPRYQVTQFGKPVTLSCSQTLNHNVMYWYQQKSSQAPKLLFHYYDKDFNNEADTPDNFQSRRPNTSFCFLDIRSPGLGDTAMYLCATSYTGDNEQFFGPGTRLTVL.